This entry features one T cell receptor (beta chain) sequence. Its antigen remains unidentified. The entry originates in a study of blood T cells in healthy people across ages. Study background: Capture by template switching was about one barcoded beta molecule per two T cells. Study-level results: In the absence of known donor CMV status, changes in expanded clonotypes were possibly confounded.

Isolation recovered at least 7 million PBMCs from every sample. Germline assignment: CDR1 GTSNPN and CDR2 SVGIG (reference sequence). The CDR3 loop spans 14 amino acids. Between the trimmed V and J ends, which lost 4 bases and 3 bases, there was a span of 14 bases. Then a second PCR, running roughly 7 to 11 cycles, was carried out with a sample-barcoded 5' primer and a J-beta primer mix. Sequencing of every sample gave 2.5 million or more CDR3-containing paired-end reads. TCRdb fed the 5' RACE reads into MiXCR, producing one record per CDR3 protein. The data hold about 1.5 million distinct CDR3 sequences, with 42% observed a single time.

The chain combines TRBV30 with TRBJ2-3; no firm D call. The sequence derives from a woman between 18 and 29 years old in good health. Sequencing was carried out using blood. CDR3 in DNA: TGTGCCTGGACGGAACCTTACAATACAGATACGCAGTATTTT. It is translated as CAWTEPYNTDTQYF.